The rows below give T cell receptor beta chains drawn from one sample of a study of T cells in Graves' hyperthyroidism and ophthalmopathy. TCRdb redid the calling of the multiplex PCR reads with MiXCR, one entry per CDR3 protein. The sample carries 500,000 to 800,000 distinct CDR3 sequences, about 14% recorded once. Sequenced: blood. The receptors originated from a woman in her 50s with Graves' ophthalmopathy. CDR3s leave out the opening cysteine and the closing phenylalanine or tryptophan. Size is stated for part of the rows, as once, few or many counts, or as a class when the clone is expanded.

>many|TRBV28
ASSLFSGAHMNTEAF
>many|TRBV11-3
ASSLGWEYEQY
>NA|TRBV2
ATGQGGNQPQH
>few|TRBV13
ASSLELAGAGNEQF
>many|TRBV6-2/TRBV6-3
ASRTSSYEQY
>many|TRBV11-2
ASSLAGLAGPEQF
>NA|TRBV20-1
SARGQLTTYEQY
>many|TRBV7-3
ASSSRRGNQPQH
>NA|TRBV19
ASSTHRATNEKLF
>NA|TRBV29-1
STAGAGTEAF
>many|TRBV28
ASSFLREGPGELF
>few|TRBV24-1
ATSGDEQF
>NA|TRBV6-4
ASSYSDTSGRNYEQF
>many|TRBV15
ATSRDSDSNQPQH
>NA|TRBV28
ASSGDRGPFFSGNTIY
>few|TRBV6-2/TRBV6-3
ASSWTSGANVLT
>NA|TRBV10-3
ATKGQGTYEQY
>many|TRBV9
ASSVGRDTSQYIQY
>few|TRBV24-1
ATSDLDRTSGSPDTQY
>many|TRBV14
ASSNRVETEAF
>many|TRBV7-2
ASSLGVSAANYGYT
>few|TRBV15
ATSNPGQGYYEQY
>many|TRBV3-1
ASSPGHPTVYFGELF
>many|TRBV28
ASSLQGGQPQH
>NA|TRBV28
ASGRLAGAPNTGELF
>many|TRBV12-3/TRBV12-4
ASGVLPSGRGEQF
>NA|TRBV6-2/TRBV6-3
ASNLQGDTGELF
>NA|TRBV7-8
ASRRGRGGGYGYT
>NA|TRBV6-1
ASSEQPGQGWGKLF
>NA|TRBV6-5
ASSYAEAFTGELF
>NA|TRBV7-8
ASGLGYQPQH
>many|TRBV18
ASSILGTREAEAF
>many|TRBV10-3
AIIRDPSYNEQF
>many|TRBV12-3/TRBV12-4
ASSPSGWEYNEQF
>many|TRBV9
ASKLAGTDEQF
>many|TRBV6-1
ASRRPGLAGVADTQY